Listed here are 2 T cell receptor beta chains from one sample, sequenced in a study of cytomegalovirus exposure and HLA in healthy donors. Primers: 60 Vbeta forward and 13 Jbeta reverse. This table comes from immunoSEQ multiplex PCR, and its TCRdb copy is limited to in-frame clones, with some not included. The data show 120,000 to 150,000 clones, approximately 76% seen once. Material for sequencing was PBMCs. These receptors came from a man aged 35 to 55 in good health and CMV-seronegative.

This sequence joins TRBV11-3 and TRBJ2-1; 9 bases map to TRBD2. This CDR3 comprises 15 residues. Germline CDR1 and CDR2: SGHNT and YENEEA. The J segment lost 4 bases and the V segment lost 5 bases, leaving 6 bases of the junction unmatched. CDR3 nucleotide sequence: TGTGCCAGCAGCGGCGGGAGGGCCCCTTACAATGAGCAGTTCTTC. It specifies CASSGGRAPYNEQFF.

This clone was seen a handful of times. The chain links TRBV25-1 to TRBJ1-2; possibly TRBD1 for D (6 bases). The CDR3 is 17 amino acids. CDR1 is MGHDK and CDR2 is SYGVNS in the germline V gene. The V end was cut by 6 bases, the J end by 5 bases, with 25 bases between. CDR3 sequence: CASRSGETGLDQYGYTF. The DNA for the CDR3 is TGTGCCAGCAGGAGTGGGGAGACAGGTCTGGATCAGTATGGCTACACCTTC.